The 23 T cell receptor beta chains below come from one sample, sequenced in a study of blood T cells in healthy people across ages. With a J-beta primer mix and a sample-barcoded 5' primer, a second PCR ran about 7 to 12 cycles. In TCRdb, the 5' RACE reads were re-called with MiXCR into one record per CDR3 protein. This sample has hundreds of thousands of distinct CDR3 sequences, with roughly 43% found just once. Sequencing used blood. Receptor source: a man older than 75 in good health.

The V call is TRBV9, the J call TRBJ2-2, with D possibly TRBD1 on 6 matching bases. Germline CDR1 and CDR2: SGDLS and YYNGEE. The V and J ends lost 2 bases and 3 bases respectively, with 11 bases between them. This CDR3 comprises 15 residues. The CDR3 coding sequence is TGTGCCAGCAGCGTTGGACAGCGAGACACCGGGGAGCTGTTTTTT. Its protein product is CASSVGQRDTGELFF.

This clonotype is medium-sized by share. The rearrangement links TRBV10-3 to TRBJ1-6; D uncertain. The CDR3 has 14 residues. Germline CDR1 reads ENHRY; CDR2 reads SYGVKD. Trimming cost V 3 bases and J 12 bases, with 15 bases left between them. DNA of the CDR3: TGTGCCATCAGTGAACGGCAGGACTATTTACCCCTCCACTTT. This translates into CAISERQDYLPLHF.

This chain joins TRBV5-1 and TRBJ2-5, with 8 bases that match TRBD2. V was pared by 0 bases and J by 4 bases, with 8 bases of the junction left unmatched. CDR1 is SGHRS, CDR2 YFSETQ, per germline. This CDR3 has 16 amino acids. The CDR3 bases are TGCGCCAGCAGCTTGGCGGGGGGGCAGCACCTAGAGACCCAGTACTTC. This encodes CASSLAGGQHLETQYF.

This clonotype was seen a few times. V usage is TRBV7-2 and J usage is TRBJ2-3; D tentatively reads TRBD1 or TRBD2 (6 bases each). This CDR3 has 16 residues. V lost 5 bases to trimming and J lost 0 bases, with 15 bases between them. The germline V gene has CDR1 SGHTA and CDR2 FQGNSA. The DNA of the CDR3 is TGTGCCAGCAGCCCAGACCCGGGGGCTAGCACAGATACGCAGTATTTT. Its translation: CASSPDPGASTDTQYF.

This clonotype showed up many times. V gene TRBV29-1 combines with J gene TRBJ2-3, with 9 bases identical to TRBD2. Germline CDR1 and CDR2: SQVTM and ANQGSEA. V gave up 2 bases and J gave up 2 bases; unmatched junction bases: 2. This CDR3 is built from 14 residues. CDR3 protein: CSVELAGNTDTQYF. The CDR3 bases are TGCAGCGTTGAACTAGCGGGGAACACAGATACGCAGTATTTT.

This rearrangement joins TRBV18 to TRBJ2-7, with a weak D call TRBD1 (5 bases). V was trimmed by 6 bases and J by 6 bases, leaving 21 bases between them. Per germline, CDR1 KGHSH and CDR2 LQKENI. CDR3 length: 15 residues. The CDR3 is CASSPSVSGASEQYF. The DNA of the CDR3 is TGTGCCAGCTCGCCCTCCGTATCTGGGGCTTCCGAGCAGTACTTC.

V is TRBV27 and J is TRBJ2-7; unclear D gene. Germline V gives CDR1 MNHEY, CDR2 SMNVEV (reference sequence). This CDR3 has 11 residues. V lost 8 bases and J 5 bases, leaving 10 bases between the germline ends. CDR3 protein: CASRLRHEQYF. The CDR3 DNA reads TGTGCCAGCCGATTGCGACACGAGCAGTACTTC.

The gene calls are TRBV9 and TRBJ2-5, with D perhaps matching TRBD2 (5 bases). Germline CDR1 is SGDLS and CDR2 is YYNGEE. Trimming shortened V by 0 bases and J by 11 bases, and 20 bases separated the two germline ends. This CDR3 region has 15 residues. The CDR3 sequence is CASSVDPGIGSEQYF. The CDR3 region has the DNA TGTGCCAGCAGCGTAGACCCGGGGATTGGCAGTGAGCAGTACTTC.

This chain links TRBV7-2 with TRBJ2-3, with D possibly being TRBD2 (7 bases). Between the trimmed V and J ends, which lost 8 bases and 6 bases, there was a span of 18 bases. The CDR3 has 14 amino acids. The germline CDR1 and CDR2 sequences are SGHTA and FQGNSA. The CDR3 nucleotides read TGTGCCAGCGCGGGCGGCAGGGGAGGGGATACGCAGTATTTT. This gives the protein CASAGGRGGDTQYF.

The chain is built from TRBV25-1 and TRBJ1-6, with D tentatively TRBD1 (6 bases). This CDR3 contains 17 residues. Germline V gene data show CDR1 as MGHDK and CDR2 as SYGVNS. V was cut by 4 bases and J by 5 bases, with 18 bases left in between. CDR3 region: CASSGVRTGGNNSPLHF. For the CDR3, the DNA is TGTGCCAGCAGTGGCGTCCGGACGGGGGGCAATAATTCACCCCTCCACTTT.

The chain combines TRBV21-1 with TRBJ2-2; no DNA check was done on the table's D call, TRBD1. TRBV21-1 is shown as a pseudogene. The CDR3 runs 18 residues. The CDR3 nucleotides are TGTGCCAGCAGCATACCTCGGAGGTGGGGCCAGTTAATCGGGGAGCTGTTTTTT. Amino acid sequence: CASSIPRRWGQLIGELFF.

This rearrangement joins TRBV7-6 to TRBJ2-3; 12 bases map to TRBD2. Trimming cost V 5 bases and J 3 bases; bases outside gene matches: 6. Germline lookup yields CDR1 SGHVS and CDR2 FNYEAQ. The CDR3 is 16 residues long. CDR3 region: CASSTTGTSGTDTQYF. The CDR3 region has the DNA TGTGCCAGCAGCACGACCGGGACTAGCGGGACAGATACGCAGTATTTT.

This rearrangement joins TRBV12-3 or TRBV12-4 to TRBJ2-6, with TRBD1 matching 12 bases. There are 18 residues in the CDR3. V lost 6 bases, J lost 3 bases, and 9 bases stayed unmatched. The CDR3: CASRPTGTGGFGANVLTF. CDR3 nucleotide sequence: TGTGCCAGCAGACCAACCGGGACAGGGGGCTTTGGGGCCAACGTCCTGACTTTC.

This rearrangement joins TRBV9 to TRBJ2-2; no definite D call. V was cut by 0 bases and J by 4 bases, with 13 bases left in between. This CDR3 contains 16 residues. Germline V gene data show CDR1 as SGDLS and CDR2 as YYNGEE. The CDR3 DNA follows: TGTGCCAGCAGCGTAGCCTCTGGACGGGCCACCGGGGAGCTGTTTTTT. Amino acid sequence: CASSVASGRATGELFF.

This clonotype was found a few times. This chain connects TRBV7-9 to TRBJ1-6; perhaps TRBD1 as D (6 bases). V lost 5 bases and J lost 9, with 14 bases in between. This CDR3 has 14 residues. CDR1 and CDR2 from the germline V gene are SEHNR and FQNEAQ (reference sequence). The DNA of the CDR3 is TGTGCCAGCAGCGCCAGGGGTCTAGGTTCACCCCTCCACTTT. It codes for CASSARGLGSPLHF.

J is TRBJ1-1 and V is TRBV6-6; D call uncertain. V lost 0 bases and J lost 4, with 9 bases in between. Germline lookup yields CDR1 MNHNY and CDR2 SVGAGI (reference sequence). The CDR3 contains 14 residues. The CDR3 loop reads CASSYSPGSTEAFF. DNA of the CDR3: TGTGCCAGCAGTTACTCGCCGGGAAGCACTGAAGCTTTCTTT.

Remarks on this clonotype: Since a much larger clone is just one base distant, this may be a read error. V usage is TRBV5-1 and J usage is TRBJ2-1; 8 bases map to TRBD2. J gave up 7 bases and V 4 bases, and 13 bases lay outside the gene matches. Germline V gene lookup returns CDR1 SGHRS and CDR2 YFSETQ. The CDR3 is 16 residues long. CDR3 in amino acids: CASSLSKGLVTNEQFF. Written as DNA, the CDR3 is TGCGCCAGCAGCCTATCAAAGGGACTAGTAACGAATGAGCAGTTCTTC.

This clonotype was found many times. The chain recombines TRBV25-1 with TRBJ2-3; 7 bases map to TRBD2. The CDR3 is 13 amino acids. The trim removed 3 bases at V and 6 bases at J, leaving 3 bases unmatched. Germline assignment: CDR1 MGHDK and CDR2 SYGVNS. The CDR3 spells CASSDSGEDTQYF. In nucleotides, the CDR3 is TGTGCCAGCAGTGACAGCGGGGAGGATACGCAGTATTTT.

This clonotype was seen at least ten times. The V gene is TRBV29-1, the J gene TRBJ2-3, with D perhaps matching TRBD2 (7 bases). Per the germline V gene, CDR1 is SQVTM and CDR2 is ANQGSEA. Trimming removed 4 bases at V and 2 bases at J, with 19 bases between. The CDR3 runs to 16 residues. The CDR3 bases are TGCAGCGTTGGAGGGGGGGCCAGAAGCATCACAGATACGCAGTATTTT. Amino acid sequence: CSVGGGARSITDTQYF.

Turning to this clonotype: A much more abundant neighbour one base away suggests this may be a read error. This chain connects TRBV2 to TRBJ2-7; perhaps D is TRBD1 or TRBD2 (5 bases each). The germline V and J ends were trimmed by 7 bases and 7 bases, with 23 bases remaining between them. This CDR3 is built from 15 residues. Per germline, CDR1 SNHLY and CDR2 FYNNEI. CDR3 amino acids: CASTEGPRNTAEQYF. For the CDR3, the DNA is TGTGCCAGCACCGAGGGACCCAGAAATACAGCTGAGCAGTACTTC.

There are a few counts of this clonotype. The gene calls are TRBV12-3 or TRBV12-4 and TRBJ2-3; TRBD2 matches 10 bases. This CDR3 is built from 13 residues. J gave up 6 bases and V 7 bases, and 4 bases lay outside the gene matches. Written as DNA, the CDR3 is TGTGCCAGCAACAGAGCGGGGGGGGATACGCAGTATTTT. Its translation is CASNRAGGDTQYF.

This clonotype was counted only a few times. The chain combines TRBV24-1 with TRBJ1-2; TRBD1 agrees at 8 bases. V gave up 3 bases and J gave up 4 bases; unmatched junction bases: 9. The CDR3 length is 16 residues. Per the germline V gene, CDR1 is KGHDR and CDR2 is SFDVKD. The CDR3 DNA reads as TGTGCCACCAGTGATGGAAGGACAGGGAAGGTCTATGGCTACACCTTC. Translating it yields CATSDGRTGKVYGYTF.

This sequence joins TRBV20-1 and TRBJ2-3; 11 bases align to TRBD1. From germline, CDR1 is DFQATT and CDR2 SNEGSKA (reference sequence). Trimming at V came to 6 bases and at J to 0 bases, leaving 8 bases not matched to a gene. The CDR3 spans 16 residues. CDR3: CSARRTGGGSTDTQYF. CDR3 nucleotides: TGCAGTGCCAGAAGGACAGGGGGCGGCAGCACAGATACGCAGTATTTT.